A single sample gave rise to the 28 T cell receptor beta chains below, sequenced in a study of cytomegalovirus exposure and HLA in healthy donors. Amplification used 60 Vbeta primers and 13 Jbeta primers. Produced via immunoSEQ multiplex PCR; TCRdb's table is partial and in-frame only. This table holds roughly 90,000 clones, 65% to 85% found once. Sequencing input: PBMCs. The receptors stem from a man aged 18 to 30 in good health and CMV-seronegative.

This clone was counted once. The V call is TRBV29-1, the J call TRBJ2-2; tentatively, D is TRBD1 (6 bases). Trimming cost V 1 base and J 5 bases, with 8 bases left between them. The CDR3 is made up of 13 amino acids. Germline V gives CDR1 SQVTM, CDR2 ANQGSEA. This CDR3 reads CSVEGGRTGELFF. The DNA for the CDR3 is TGCAGCGTTGAAGGGGGGCGGACCGGGGAGCTGTTTTTT.

The V and J genes are TRBV7-9 and TRBJ2-1, with 9 positions matching TRBD2. Germline lookup yields CDR1 SEHNR and CDR2 FQNEAQ (reference sequence). This CDR3 is built from 17 residues. After removal of 5 bases from V and 1 base from J, the junction contained 9 bases not matched to a gene. This chain's CDR3 is CASSSKTSGLSYNEQFF. The CDR3, as DNA: TGTGCCAGCAGCAGCAAGACTAGCGGATTATCCTACAATGAGCAGTTCTTC.

The chain joins TRBV5-1 to TRBJ1-4; possibly TRBD1 for D (5 bases). The V end was cut by 4 bases, the J end by 0 bases, with 16 bases between. The germline V gene has CDR1 SGHRS and CDR2 YFSETQ. The length of the CDR3 is 17 residues. The CDR3 DNA reads as TGCGCCAGCAGCCCCGACCCCCGGGGGACAACTAATGAAAAACTGTTTTTT. Protein: CASSPDPRGTTNEKLFF. Complete variable domain (other parts from reference TRBV5-1 and TRBJ1-4): KAGVTQTPRYLIKTRGQQVTLSCSPISGHRSVSWYQQTPGQGLQFLFEYFSETQRNKGNFPGRFSGRQFSNSRSEMNVSTLELGDSALYLCASSPDPRGTTNEKLFFGSGTQLSVL.

This chain joins TRBV2 and TRBJ1-4; D unresolved. Germline values: CDR1 SNHLY, CDR2 FYNNEI. The CDR3 is 11 amino acids. Trimming took 8 bases from V and 7 from J, leaving 8 bases between them. The CDR3 DNA reads TGTGCCAGCGGAGGGTCTGAAAAACTGTTTTTT. It specifies CASGGSEKLFF. Complete variable domain (other parts from reference TRBV2 and TRBJ1-4): EPEVTQTPSHQVTQMGQEVILRCVPISNHLYFYWYRQILGQKVEFLVSFYNNEISEKSEIFDDQFSVERPDGSNFTLKIRSTKLEDSAMYFCASGGSEKLFFGSGTQLSVL.

V gene TRBV6-1 combines with J gene TRBJ1-5; D might be TRBD1 (5 bases). CDR3 length equals 17 residues. Germline lookup yields CDR1 MNHNS and CDR2 SASEGT. The V and J ends lost 1 base and 0 bases respectively, with 13 bases between them. Written as DNA, the CDR3 is TGTGCCAGCAGTGAAGGTAGGCAGGGAAATAGCAATCAGCCCCAGCATTTT. It encodes CASSEGRQGNSNQPQHF.

The chain employs TRBV10-2 and TRBJ2-5; 14 bases fit TRBD2. CDR3 size: 16 residues. In germline, CDR1 is WSHSY, CDR2 SAAADI. The V gene end was trimmed by 4 bases and the J gene end by 3 bases; junction bases not matched to a gene: 4. The CDR3 region has the DNA TGCGCCAGCAGTGGACTAGCGGGGGGGGAAGAAGAGACCCAGTACTTC. Encoded protein: CASSGLAGGEEETQYF.

V and J are TRBV5-6 and TRBJ2-2, with TRBD1 identical over 8 bases. Trimming removed 3 bases from V and 4 bases from J; junction bases left unmatched: 5. The CDR3 is 15 amino acids. From germline, CDR1 is SGHDT and CDR2 YYEEEE. CDR3 sequence (DNA): TGTGCCAGCAGCTCGGGGGACAGGAGCACCGGGGAGCTGTTTTTT. As protein: CASSSGDRSTGELFF.

The J gene is TRBJ2-7, the V gene TRBV18; 15 bases line up with TRBD2. CDR1 and CDR2 from the germline V gene are KGHSH and LQKENI. The CDR3 is made up of 17 amino acids. The V segment lost 3 bases and the J segment 0 bases; nucleotides outside the gene matches: 3. CDR3 bases: TGTGCCAGCTCACCGCCGGGACTAGCGGGAGGCTCCTACGAGCAGTACTTC. Encoded protein: CASSPPGLAGGSYEQYF.

The genes are TRBV18 and TRBJ1-2; D is unclear. The V gene lost 2 bases and the J gene lost 6 bases, with 13 bases spanning the gap. From germline, CDR1 is KGHSH and CDR2 LQKENI. The CDR3 covers 14 residues. Here the CDR3 reads CASSPFETGHGYTF. CDR3 coding DNA: TGTGCCAGCTCACCATTTGAGACGGGTCATGGCTACACCTTC. Based on the CDR3 plus reference TRBV18 and TRBJ1-2, the full variable domain is NAGVMQNPRHLVRRRGQEARLRCSPMKGHSHVYWYRQLPEEGLKFMVYLQKENIIDESGMPKERFSAEFPKEGPSILRIQQVVRGDSAAYFCASSPFETGHGYTFGSGTRLTVV.

This clone turned up a few times. The genes are TRBV6-6 and TRBJ1-2, with D perhaps TRBD1 (6 bases). Per the germline V gene, CDR1 is MNHNY and CDR2 is SVGAGI (reference sequence). V dropped 2 bases and J dropped 8 bases, with 15 bases sitting between them. The CDR3 covers 14 residues. The CDR3 bases are TGTGCCAGCAGTTACGTGACAGGATCCCTAGGCTACACCTTC. The encoded protein is CASSYVTGSLGYTF.

This clone was recorded once. The V call is TRBV18, the J call TRBJ1-1; TRBD1 is a possible D gene (5 bases). Deletions cut 0 bases from V and 1 base from J, with 6 bases between. The length of the CDR3 is 14 residues. The germline gives CDR1 KGHSH, CDR2 LQKENI. CDR3 protein: CASSPPQANTEAFF. In DNA form, the CDR3 reads TGTGCCAGCTCACCACCACAGGCGAACACTGAAGCTTTCTTT.

This sequence joins TRBV7-2 and TRBJ1-1; D is possibly TRBD1 (6 bases). Trimming cost V 1 base and J 5 bases, with 14 bases left between them. CDR1 SGHTA and CDR2 FQGNSA come from the germline V gene. This CDR3 spans 15 amino acids. The CDR3 loop reads CASSLEGVEWTEAFF. As DNA, the CDR3 is TGTGCCAGCAGCTTAGAGGGGGTAGAATGGACTGAAGCTTTCTTT.

The J gene is TRBJ2-7, the V gene TRBV4-1; D perhaps matches TRBD2 (6 bases). The CDR3 sequence is 15 residues long. Germline lookup yields CDR1 MGHRA and CDR2 YSYEKL. V was clipped by 4 bases and J by 3 bases, with 16 bases between them. CDR3 DNA: TGCGCCAGCAGCCCACAATTCGGGACTTTCTACGAGCAGTACTTC. Its protein product is CASSPQFGTFYEQYF.

The chain has TRBV7-9 and TRBJ1-1; 10 nucleotides agree with TRBD1. The CDR3 covers 16 residues. CDR1 is SEHNR and CDR2 is FQNEAQ in the germline V gene (reference sequence). J was trimmed by 1 base and V by 5 bases; bases with no gene match: 7. The CDR3 sequence is CASSPQTGGGNTEAFF. For the CDR3, the DNA is TGTGCCAGCAGCCCCCAGACAGGGGGCGGGAACACTGAAGCTTTCTTT.

The chain couples TRBV6-1 to TRBJ1-4; tentatively, D is TRBD1 (6 bases). This CDR3 spans 14 amino acids. In germline, CDR1 is MNHNS, CDR2 SASEGT. Trimming pared 6 bases from V and 8 bases from J, leaving 16 bases between. The CDR3 protein is CASRFTQGGEKLFF. DNA for the CDR3: TGTGCCAGCAGATTCACACAGGGAGGGGAAAAACTGTTTTTT.

The V call is TRBV5-6, the J call TRBJ1-2, with a possible D match to TRBD1 (5 bases). The CDR3 covers 14 residues. V was trimmed by 1 base and J by 4 bases, leaving 11 bases between them. CDR1 is SGHDT and CDR2 is YYEEEE in the germline V gene. CDR3 protein: CASSLKGNGYGYTF. CDR3 nucleotide sequence: TGTGCCAGCAGCTTGAAGGGGAACGGCTATGGCTACACCTTC.

The gene calls are TRBV29-1 and TRBJ2-5; 16 bases align to TRBD2. This CDR3 region has 17 residues. Trimming cost V 3 bases and J 1 base; bases outside gene matches: 5. Looked up from germline, CDR1 is SQVTM and CDR2 is ANQGSEA. DNA of the CDR3: TGCAGCGTTGATATGGGACTAGCGGGGGGGCCCCAAGAGACCCAGTACTTC. Translated: CSVDMGLAGGPQETQYF.

For the CDR3, the DNA is TGTGCCAGCTCACCATTCTATGGGGACAGGGGAGAGAACACTGAAGCTTTCTTT. It is translated as CASSPFYGDRGENTEAFF. The J gene is TRBJ1-1, the V gene TRBV18; TRBD1 matches at 10 bases. CDR1 KGHSH and CDR2 LQKENI come from the germline V gene. This CDR3 contains 18 residues. With V trimmed by 2 bases and J by 1 base, 10 bases remained unmatched. Variable domain in full (rest from reference TRBV18 and TRBJ1-1): NAGVMQNPRHLVRRRGQEARLRCSPMKGHSHVYWYRQLPEEGLKFMVYLQKENIIDESGMPKERFSAEFPKEGPSILRIQQVVRGDSAAYFCASSPFYGDRGENTEAFFGQGTRLTVV.

The J gene is TRBJ1-1, the V gene TRBV6-4; tentatively, D is TRBD1 (5 bases). The CDR3 consists of 13 residues. The V end was cut by 4 bases, the J end by 4 bases, with 10 bases between. Germline values: CDR1 MRHNA, CDR2 SNTAGT. The CDR3 spells CASSVRGGTEAFF. The CDR3 bases are TGTGCCAGCAGTGTAAGGGGTGGCACTGAAGCTTTCTTT.

The count of this clone is one. The chain is built from TRBV14 and TRBJ1-2; 8 nucleotides line up with TRBD1. V shed 0 bases, J shed 3 bases, and the junction held 6 bases outside the gene matches. The germline gives CDR1 SGHDN, CDR2 FVKESK. The CDR3 has 16 amino acids. The CDR3 DNA is TGTGCCAGCAGCCAAGATCGAAACAGGGGGGACTATGGCTACACCTTC. Translated: CASSQDRNRGDYGYTF.

J is TRBJ2-2 and V is TRBV7-2, with a possible D match to TRBD2 (6 bases). V gave up 2 bases and J gave up 4 bases, with 11 bases separating them. CDR1 and CDR2 (germline): SGHTA, FQGNSA. The CDR3 sequence is 15 residues long. The CDR3 DNA is TGTGCCAGCAGCTTATCCCTGGGGGGCACCGGGGAGCTGTTTTTT. Its translation is CASSLSLGGTGELFF.

The genes are TRBV18 and TRBJ2-7; D uncertain. CDR3 length: 14 amino acids. CDR1 and CDR2 (germline): KGHSH, LQKENI. Trimming shortened V by 0 bases and J by 5 bases, and 11 bases separated the two germline ends. CDR3 sequence: CASSPPSSSDEQYF. CDR3 DNA sequence: TGTGCCAGCTCACCACCGTCGAGCTCGGACGAGCAGTACTTC.

About this clone itself: An end of the junction differs from the germline gene, which may be a read error. The chain uses TRBV5-6 and TRBJ2-7; 9 bases are a match to TRBD1. Germline V lookup: CDR1 SGHDT, CDR2 YYEEEE. The CDR3 length is 15 residues. The CDR3 spells CASILGWTGENEQYF. The CDR3 coding sequence is TGTGCCAGCATCTTGGGATGGACAGGGGAAAACGAGCAGTACTTC.

This chain joins TRBV18 and TRBJ2-7; 8 bases are shared with TRBD1. The germline V gene encodes CDR1 KGHSH and CDR2 LQKENI. The CDR3 is made up of 14 amino acids. V gave up 6 bases and J gave up 4 bases; unmatched junction bases: 8. Here the CDR3 reads CASSPGTGRYEQYF. CDR3 DNA sequence: TGTGCCAGCTCGCCAGGGACAGGCCGATACGAGCAGTACTTC. Variable domain in full (rest from reference TRBV18 and TRBJ2-7): NAGVMQNPRHLVRRRGQEARLRCSPMKGHSHVYWYRQLPEEGLKFMVYLQKENIIDESGMPKERFSAEFPKEGPSILRIQQVVRGDSAAYFCASSPGTGRYEQYFGPGTRLTVT.

The chain has TRBV4-1 and TRBJ2-7; D unresolved. This CDR3 region has 14 residues. Trimming removed 0 bases from V and 4 bases from J, with 10 bases in between. From germline, CDR1 is MGHRA and CDR2 YSYEKL. CDR3 residues: CASSQDPGKYEQYF. The CDR3 DNA reads as TGCGCCAGCAGCCAAGATCCAGGAAAGTACGAGCAGTACTTC.

The chain couples TRBV2 to TRBJ1-1, with TRBD1 as a possible D gene (5 bases). Germline V lookup: CDR1 SNHLY, CDR2 FYNNEI. The V gene lost 7 bases and the J gene lost 1 base, with 10 bases spanning the gap. There are 13 residues in the CDR3. The DNA of the CDR3 is TGTGCCAGCACCGTAGACAGGAACACTGAAGCTTTCTTT. This gives the protein CASTVDRNTEAFF.

The chain uses TRBV19 and TRBJ2-7; TRBD1 might be the D (7 bases). The V end lost 4 bases, the J end lost 4 bases, and 14 bases lay between the germline ends. The CDR3 has 14 residues. Germline V CDR1 and CDR2: LNHDA, SQIVND (reference sequence). The CDR3 DNA reads as TGTGCCAGTAGTAGGCAGGGGGAGGAATACGAGCAGTACTTC. This sequence encodes CASSRQGEEYEQYF.

The genes are TRBV7-7 and TRBJ1-1, with a possible D match to TRBD1 (5 bases). The CDR3 runs 14 residues. Between the trimmed V and J ends, which lost 5 bases and 1 base, there was a span of 11 bases. Germline V lookup: CDR1 SSHAT, CDR2 FNYEAQ (reference sequence). CDR3 loop: CASSPLTENTEAFF. The CDR3 coding sequence is TGTGCCAGCAGCCCGCTGACAGAGAACACTGAAGCTTTCTTT.